A single TCR beta chain is shown here with its context. This clonotype was detected only a few times. There is no known antigen for this receptor. Base qualities are not at hand, and no much larger clone is one base apart. The sample was run on an Illumina NovaSeq 6000. cDNA libraries for TCRalpha and TCRbeta were prepared by 5'RACE using constant-segment primers, with sample barcodes and unique molecular identifiers added. RNA was extracted from every sample with Trizol reagent. The libraries were amplified in two PCR steps, and the second step added a second sample barcode and Illumina TruSeq adapters. Libraries were sequenced on an Illumina NovaSeq with 2 x 150 bp paired-end reads. The authors processed their data as follows. Reads were demultiplexed and collapsed into UMI-guided consensus sequences with migec v1.2.7. Using mixcr v2.1.11, UMI consensuses were aligned to TRA and TRB V and J templates and then assembled into clonotypes. Clonotypes were classified as expanded or contracted when called significant by both edgeR and NoisET, with noise models trained on biological replicates. For edgeR calls, a false discovery rate-adjusted p below 0.01 and a log2 fold-change threshold of 1 were applied. As an exploratory analysis of dynamics, PCA with hierarchical clustering was applied to max-normalized trajectories of the 1000 most abundant clonotypes. Separately sequenced CD4+ and CD8+ repertoires were used to assign the CD4 or CD8 phenotype of responding clones. In TCRdb, the public reads were trimmed at Q25 with fastp and aligned with MiXCR, with productive beta chains retained. Entries that share a CDR3 protein sequence are merged under the most common genes and DNA. TCRdb, not the original authors, processed these V and J calls. This sample gives some 320,000 distinct CDR3 sequences in total; 15% to 20% of them show up just once. The ten most abundant clones make up about 20% of the sample.

Ficoll-Paque density gradient centrifugation was used to isolate PBMCs. This entry belongs to a study of T-cell memory formation after mild COVID-19 (dated by TCRdb to about 2021). About the study as a whole: TCR sequence clusters from the two donors were found to be largely donor specific. Longitudinal TCRalpha and TCRbeta repertoire sequencing tracked T-cell clones expanding and contracting after mild COVID-19 in a couple of donors. The cohort comprised two young, previously healthy adult volunteers, one female and one male. Study-level results and caveats: Contracting CD4+ clones appeared mostly in the CM and EM memory subsets, whereas CD8+ clones were enriched in EMRA. Whether the second-wave clones peaking on day 37 were SARS-CoV-2 specific was not confirmed. From day 15 to 85, contracting clones showed balanced CD4/CD8 phenotypes, whereas a second wave of clones that expanded from day 15 to 37 leaned towards CD4+. Only a couple of mild cases were covered in the study, and larger cohorts including severe cases with pre-infection samples were considered necessary. The detection of some responding clones in pre-infection memory suggests that pre-existing cross-reactive memory T cells joined the SARS-CoV-2 response.

The sample taken for sequencing was PBMCs or a T cell subset sorted from them (not recorded which). This TCR came from a young man who had mild COVID-19 (a few samples of this study predate the infection). The sample titles of this study are shuffled in the database, so cell type and time point are left out; the donor was told from shared clones.

The DNA is TGCGCCAGCAGAGCTACCGGAGGGTTGGCCTTCGAGCAGTACTTC. Its protein reads: CASRATGGLAFEQYF. The sequence joins TRBV5-1 to TRBJ2-7; the best D guess is TRBD2, with 6 bases matching. A distance of 21 bases separates the germline ends of V and J, which lose 5 bases and 6 bases respectively. In the germline V gene, CDR1 corresponds to SGHRS and CDR2 to YFSETQ. From the cysteine up to the phenylalanine, the CDR3 has a length of 15 residues. Just CDR3 DNA is preserved here, 45 bases in frame from base 1.